A selection of T cell receptor beta chains follows, all from one sample in a study of pediatric ulcerative colitis. This table comes from immunoSEQ multiplex PCR, and its TCRdb copy is limited to in-frame clones, with some not included. The data hold about 15,000 clones, with more than 80% observed a single time. Sample: blood. The receptors shown here come from a boy younger than 18 with moderate ulcerative colitis. CDR3s leave out the opening cysteine and the closing phenylalanine or tryptophan.

v_call	j_call	cdr3_length	cdr3_aa
TRBV5-4	TRBJ2-5	9	ASSVQETQY
TRBV29-1	TRBJ2-2	12	SVVDGFLTGELF
TRBV7-9	TRBJ1-2	11	ASSFSGGSGYT
TRBV4-3	TRBJ2-2	16	ASSQEPTGGQNTGELF
TRBV2	TRBJ2-7	11	ASSLQTSYEQY
TRBV2	TRBJ2-5	10	ASRGLAETQY
TRBV5-1	TRBJ2-1	16	ASSLELAGPLPYNEQF
TRBV7-9	TRBJ2-1	10	ASSPGVDEQF
TRBV5-1	TRBJ2-1	14	ASSPLAGGSQGEQF
TRBV18	TRBJ2-2	13	ASSLRTRDTGELF
TRBV6-6	TRBJ2-3	11	ASRGGRADTQY
TRBV28	TRBJ2-7	14	ASSLVTGGSSYEQY
TRBV9	TRBJ1-1	12	ASSAGTSNTEAF
TRBV5-4	TRBJ1-1	13	ASSVSQDLNTEAF
TRBV9	TRBJ2-5	13	ASSPRTGFSETQY
TRBV6-5	TRBJ2-2	14	ASSYQGGGADGELF
TRBV13	TRBJ2-7	14	ASSLRWDRISYEQY
TRBV19	TRBJ1-5	12	ASSIGPGNQPQH
TRBV6-5	TRBJ1-1	14	ASSYAGEGTNTEAF
TRBV13	TRBJ2-5	11	ASSLKGDETQY
TRBV6-1	TRBJ2-3	13	ASSTAGGGTDTQY
TRBV18	TRBJ1-1	12	ASSPRGGDTEAF
TRBV25-1	TRBJ1-5	13	ASSEWTESNQPQH
TRBV30	TRBJ2-2	11	AWELASAGELF
TRBV5-1	TRBJ2-1	14	ASSPLAGGWDNEQF
TRBV11-3	TRBJ2-1	14	ASSLVLAGAYNEQF
TRBV5-1	TRBJ2-5	14	ASSLALAGGLETQY
TRBV30	TRBJ1-1	12	AWSTMVKGTEAF
TRBV28	TRBJ2-7	14	ASSPGTAVGIYEQY
TRBV2	TRBJ1-4	14	ASLGLQPGTNEKLF
TRBV18	TRBJ1-2	10	ASSLGGHGYT
TRBV27	TRBJ2-1	12	ASSIRRQGLEQF
TRBV19	TRBJ1-1	17	ASSIFWRGGGRLTTEAF
TRBV9	TRBJ1-2	12	ASSVVTGNYGYT
TRBV9	TRBJ1-5	13	ASSVGAGVNQPQH
TRBV5-6	TRBJ2-1	14	ASSLGQGGSYNEQF
TRBV5-1	TRBJ1-3	11	ASSGDFGNTIY
TRBV7-9	TRBJ2-7	12	ASSSFIAGGEQY
TRBV5-1	TRBJ2-2	10	ASSIPEGELF
TRBV27	TRBJ1-6	19	ASRFDRGRFNRASYNSPLH
TRBV21-1	TRBJ2-2	16	ASSKEGDRGSNTGELF
TRBV21-1	TRBJ2-2	12	ASSRDSHTGELF
TRBV11-2	TRBJ2-1	15	ASSPRLAGEHYNEQF
TRBV6-1	TRBJ2-5	13	ASRIPQGDWETQY
TRBV30	TRBJ1-2	14	AWTLDSFAEWNGYT
TRBV7-9	TRBJ2-1	13	ASSPGLAGFDEQF
TRBV19	TRBJ2-7	11	ASSMTGTYEQY
TRBV11-2	TRBJ2-3	15	ASSSQKLAASTDTQY
TRBV5-1	TRBJ2-7	13	ASSLANRDTYEQY
TRBV9	TRBJ2-7	12	ASSVGAVDYEQY
TRBV28	TRBJ2-3	11	ASKQGGTDTQY
TRBV28	TRBJ2-1	12	ASSLIAPGDEQF
TRBV6-1	TRBJ2-3	15	ASSEGYRVASTDTQY
TRBV6-5	TRBJ2-3	10	ASSYSGLTQY
TRBV5-4	TRBJ2-5	13	ASSFGGAAGETQY
TRBV7-2	TRBJ2-1	11	ASSLEAGAGQF
TRBV5-1	TRBJ2-7	11	ASSLTGAYEQY